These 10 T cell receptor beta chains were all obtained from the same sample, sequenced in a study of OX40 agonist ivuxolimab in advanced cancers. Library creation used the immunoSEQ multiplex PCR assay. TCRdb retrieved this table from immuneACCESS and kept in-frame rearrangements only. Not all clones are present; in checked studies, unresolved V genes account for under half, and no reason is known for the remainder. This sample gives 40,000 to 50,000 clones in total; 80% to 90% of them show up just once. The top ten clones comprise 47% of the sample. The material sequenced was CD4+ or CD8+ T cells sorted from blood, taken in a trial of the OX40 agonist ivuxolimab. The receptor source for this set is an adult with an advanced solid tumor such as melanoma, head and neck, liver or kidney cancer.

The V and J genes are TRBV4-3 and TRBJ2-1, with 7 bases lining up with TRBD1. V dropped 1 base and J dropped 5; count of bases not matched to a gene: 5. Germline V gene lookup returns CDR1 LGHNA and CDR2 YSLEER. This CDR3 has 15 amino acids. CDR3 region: CASSQAEGANNEQFF. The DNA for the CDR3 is TGCGCCAGCAGCCAAGCTGAGGGGGCGAACAATGAGCAGTTCTTC.

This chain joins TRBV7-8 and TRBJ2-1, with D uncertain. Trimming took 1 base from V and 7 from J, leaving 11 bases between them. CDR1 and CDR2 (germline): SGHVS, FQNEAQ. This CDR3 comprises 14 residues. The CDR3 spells CASSLGSLGNEQFF. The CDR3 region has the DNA TGTGCCAGCAGCTTAGGATCGCTGGGGAATGAGCAGTTCTTC.

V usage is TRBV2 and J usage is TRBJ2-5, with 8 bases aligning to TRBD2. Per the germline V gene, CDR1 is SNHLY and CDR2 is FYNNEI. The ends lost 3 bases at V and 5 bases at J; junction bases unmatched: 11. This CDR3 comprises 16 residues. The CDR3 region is CASSDTSGGRRETQYF. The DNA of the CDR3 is TGTGCCAGCAGTGACACCTCGGGGGGGCGGCGGGAGACCCAGTACTTC.

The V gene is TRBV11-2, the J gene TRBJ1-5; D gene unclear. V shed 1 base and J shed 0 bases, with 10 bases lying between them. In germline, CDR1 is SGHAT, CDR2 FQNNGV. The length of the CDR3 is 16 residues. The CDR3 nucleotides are TGTGCCAGCAGCTTAGTGGGAGGGATTAGCAATCAGCCCCAGCATTTT. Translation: CASSLVGGISNQPQHF.

The CDR3 bases are TGTGCCAGCAGCCCGGGACTAGCGGGGGCTAGCTCCTACAATGAGCAGTTCTTC. Its protein is CASSPGLAGASSYNEQFF. The chain employs TRBV9 and TRBJ2-1; 14 nucleotides agree with TRBD2. The CDR3 runs to 18 residues. J gave up 0 bases and V 4 bases, and 6 bases lay outside the gene matches. The germline CDR1 and CDR2 sequences are SGDLS and YYNGEE.

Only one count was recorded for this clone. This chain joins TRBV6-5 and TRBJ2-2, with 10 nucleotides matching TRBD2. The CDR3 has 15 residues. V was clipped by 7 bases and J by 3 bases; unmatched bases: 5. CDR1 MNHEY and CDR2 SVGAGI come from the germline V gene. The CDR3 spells CASKIAGGDTGELFF. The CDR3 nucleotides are TGTGCCAGCAAAATAGCGGGGGGAGACACCGGGGAGCTGTTTTTT.

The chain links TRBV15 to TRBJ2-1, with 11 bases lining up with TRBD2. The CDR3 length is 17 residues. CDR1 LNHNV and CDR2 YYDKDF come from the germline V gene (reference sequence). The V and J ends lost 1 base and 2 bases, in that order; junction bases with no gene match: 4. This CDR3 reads CATSRGLSGGAYNEQFF. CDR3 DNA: TGTGCCACCAGCAGAGGTCTTAGCGGGGGGGCCTACAATGAGCAGTTCTTC.

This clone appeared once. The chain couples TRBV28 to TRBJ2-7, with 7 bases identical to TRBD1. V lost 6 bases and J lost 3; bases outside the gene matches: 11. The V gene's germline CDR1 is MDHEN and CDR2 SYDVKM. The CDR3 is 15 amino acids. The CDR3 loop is CASSRTGTVHYEQYF. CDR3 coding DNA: TGTGCCAGCAGCAGAACCGGGACAGTTCACTACGAGCAGTACTTC. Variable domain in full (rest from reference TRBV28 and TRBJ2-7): DVKVTQSSRYLVKRTGEKVFLECVQDMDHENMFWYRQDPGLGLRLIYFSYDVKMKEKGDIPEGYSVSREKKERFSLILESASTNQTSMYLCASSRTGTVHYEQYFGPGTRLTVT.

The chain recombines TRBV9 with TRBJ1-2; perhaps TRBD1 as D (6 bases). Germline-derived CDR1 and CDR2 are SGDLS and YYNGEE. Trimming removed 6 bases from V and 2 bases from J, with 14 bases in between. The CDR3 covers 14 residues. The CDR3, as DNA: TGTGCCAGCAACGGGGGGCGCTCAAACTATGGCTACACCTTC. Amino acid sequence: CASNGGRSNYGYTF.

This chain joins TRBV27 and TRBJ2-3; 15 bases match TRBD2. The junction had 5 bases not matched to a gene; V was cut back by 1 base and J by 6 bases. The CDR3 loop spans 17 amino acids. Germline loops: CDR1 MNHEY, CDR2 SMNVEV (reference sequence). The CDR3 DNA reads TGTGCCAGCAGTTTATTCGGACTAGCGGGGGGGTCGGATACGCAGTATTTT. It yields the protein CASSLFGLAGGSDTQYF.